This TCR beta chain was captured in a study of blood T cell repertoires in COVID-19 (dated by TCRdb to the early 2020s). Describing the broader study: Collaborator samples came from the United States, Italy and Spain and covered acute and convalescent phases of COVID-19. The material from the prospective study consisted of cDNA or gDNA derived from T cells, B-cell-depleted T cells, or PBMCs. Deeply sampled blood TCRbeta repertoires from subjects exposed to, actively infected with, or recovered from COVID-19 were included in the dataset. The repertoires were released in a freely available public database intended as a resource for research on the immune response to SARS-CoV-2. The samples were drawn from two sources: the first 160 participants of the ongoing ImmuneRACE study, and approximately 1,300 subjects contributed by 6 global collaborators. Nearly every sample came with metadata listing a de-identified subject ID, COVID-19 status, age in years and sex. HLA class I and class II types, where available, came from metadata supplied by the sample provider rather than from assay-based typing. Study-level results and caveats: How much clinical and demographic metadata was included differed by source and by participant, and the metadata was provided uncurated.

The CDR3 goes from the cysteine to the phenylalanine over 16 residues. Only the CDR3 DNA is retained, 48 bases long and in frame from the first base. Clipping removes 4 bases from V and 6 bases from J, with 11 as the unmatched junction base count. From a lookup of the germline V gene, CDR1 and CDR2 are KGHSH and LQKENI. The collaborating institutions used their own protocols to collect whole blood in K2EDTA tubes. For TCRbeta analysis, collaborators shipped samples as frozen whole blood, isolated PBMCs, or DNA extracted from either of those sample types. As for this clone: The antigen this receptor binds is unknown. It has no much larger one-base neighbor in the sample; base qualities were not kept.

The immunoSEQ Assay, a bias-controlled multiplex PCR, was used to amplify TCRbeta CDR3 regions from genomic DNA. The published analysis was carried out like this. The number of nucleated cells in each sample was estimated from the amplification of reference gene primers within the assay. Sequence reads were collapsed and filtered to measure the absolute abundance of every unique TCRbeta CDR3 rearrangement. For each sample, productive Simpson clonality was calculated as the square root of Simpson's diversity index across productive rearrangements. TCRdb took this table from immuneACCESS and kept in-frame rearrangements with V and J called. Such tables lack part of the clones; where checked against another copy, unresolved V genes explain under half of the gap, and the rest is unexplained. That table furnishes V, J and clone size, whereas the DNA furnished D and trimming. This sample has 150,000 to 200,000 clones in its table, and 86% of those were observed once. The leading ten clones occupy 0.99% of the sample.

This sequence originates from a man aged 18 to 30 with acute or convalescent COVID-19. Recombination linked TRBV18 to TRBJ1-5, with 8 middle bases fitting TRBD1. The sample comprised peripheral blood. The CDR3 loop reads CASSLSDRALPQPQHF. The sequenced DNA: TGTGCCAGCTCACTTTCGGACAGGGCCCTCCCTCAGCCCCAGCATTTT.